The 3 T cell receptor beta chains listed next were all sequenced from one sample in a study of patients and donors after allogeneic stem cell transplantation. TCRdb processed the RT-PCR reads anew with MiXCR; each CDR3 protein has one entry. Of about 3,000 distinct CDR3 sequences in the sample, under 7% are singletons; the top ten hold roughly 16%. Specimen: blood, either unsorted or a sorted T cell fraction (not recorded which). These receptor sequences come from a human donor who was either an allogeneic HSCT recipient or a stem cell or donor lymphocyte infusion donor (not recorded which). It is not recorded whose cells these are; they may come from a transplant donor.

By share, this clonotype ranks as medium-sized (0.01 to 0.1%). This sequence joins TRBV24-1 and TRBJ1-5; the D is unclear. The germline V gene encodes CDR1 KGHDR and CDR2 SFDVKD. The CDR3 has 14 residues. V lost 1 base and J lost 4, with 7 bases in between. CDR3 region: CATSDLGGNQPQHF. The CDR3 nucleotides read TGTGCCACCAGTGATTTAGGAGGGAATCAGCCCCAGCATTTT.

This clonotype is deemed medium-sized. The chain joins TRBV6-2 or TRBV6-3 to TRBJ2-1, with 12 bases lining up with TRBD1. Germline values: CDR1 MNHEY, CDR2 SVGEGT. CDR3 length: 15 residues. V shed 6 bases and J 6 bases; nucleotides not matched to a gene: 6. CDR3 bases: TGTGCCAGCAGCTACCGGGACAGGGGGCGCAATGAGCAGTTCTTC. Amino acid sequence: CASSYRDRGRNEQFF.

This clonotype was detected only a few times. The chain is built from TRBV7-2 and TRBJ2-5; possible D gene TRBD2, 6 bases. V gave up 5 bases and J gave up 2 bases, with 12 bases separating them. This CDR3 has 14 residues. CDR1 is SGHTA and CDR2 is FQGNSA in the germline V gene. CDR3 amino acids: CASSDGTVQETQYF. For the CDR3, the DNA is TGTGCCAGCAGCGATGGGACTGTGCAAGAGACCCAGTACTTC.